This passage covers 17 T cell receptor beta chains from one sample sequenced in a study of regulatory T cells in long-lasting Graves disease. Indicated time point: newly diagnosed GD, antithyroid drugs for less than 3 months. The TCR library used RNA extracted from PBMCs. The authors built TCR beta libraries using iRepertoire HTBI primers and Arm-PCR of CDR3 regions. TCRdb redid the calling of the multiplex PCR reads with MiXCR, one entry per CDR3 protein. The data contain 550,000 or so distinct CDR3 sequences, about 12% of them singletons. This same sample was also taken into another study, of T cells in Graves' hyperthyroidism and ophthalmopathy.

Specimen: peripheral blood mononuclear cells (PBMCs), collected at new diagnosis, from a patient treated with antithyroid drugs. These receptors all stem from a young woman with Graves disease.

The chain combines TRBV19 with TRBJ2-1; 10 bases line up with TRBD2. J lost 2 bases, V lost 8 bases, and 6 bases had no gene match. Germline V gene data show CDR1 as LNHDA and CDR2 as SQIVND (reference sequence). The CDR3 runs 15 residues. The CDR3 loop is CASALGLAAYNEQFF. DNA for the CDR3: TGTGCCAGTGCCCTAGGACTAGCGGCCTACAATGAGCAGTTCTTC.

This clonotype appeared many times. This chain links TRBV11-2 with TRBJ1-1; no clear D. Germline CDR1 reads SGHAT; CDR2 reads FQNNGV. The CDR3 consists of 13 residues. Trimming took off 1 base at V and 4 bases at J, with 7 bases between the two ends. CDR3 in DNA: TGTGCCAGCAGCTTAGGGTTTACCACTGAAGCTTTCTTT. Translation gives CASSLGFTTEAFF. Full variable domain (missing parts from reference TRBV11-2 and TRBJ1-1): EAGVAQSPRYKIIEKRQSVAFWCNPISGHATLYWYQQILGQGPKLLIQFQNNGVVDDSQLPKDRFSAERLKGVDSTLKIQPAKLEDSAVYLCASSLGFTTEAFFGQGTRLTVV.

This clonotype was recorded many times. The V call is TRBV20-1, the J call TRBJ2-7, with 9 bases matching TRBD2. The CDR3 runs to 15 residues. After removal of 3 bases from V and 3 bases from J, the junction contained 9 bases not matched to a gene. The V gene's germline CDR1 is DFQATT and CDR2 SNEGSKA (reference sequence). In DNA form, the CDR3 reads TGCAGTGCTAGGAGGCTAGCGGGGCACTTCTACGAGCAGTACTTC. This codes for CSARRLAGHFYEQYF.

In this sample, this clonotype turned up many times. The CDR3 sequence is CASSHLVSSGDYEQYF. CDR3 DNA: TGTGCCAGCAGCCATCTCGTGTCTAGCGGGGACTACGAGCAGTACTTC. The chain employs TRBV3-1 and TRBJ2-7; 9 bases line up with TRBD2. V trimming: 3 bases; J trimming: 3 bases; junction bases outside the gene matches: 9. Per germline, CDR1 LGHDT and CDR2 YNNKEL (reference sequence). CDR3 length: 16 residues.

The sample holds many counts of this clonotype. The genes are TRBV20-1 and TRBJ1-6; TRBD1 agrees at 8 bases. CDR1 is DFQATT, CDR2 SNEGSKA, per germline (reference sequence). The CDR3 spans 15 residues. Trimming at V came to 0 bases and at J to 10 bases, leaving 8 bases not matched to a gene. CDR3 sequence (DNA): TGCAGTGCTAGAGATCCCCAGGGGGCTGTCTCACCCCTCCACTTT. Its protein product is CSARDPQGAVSPLHF.

This clonotype was seen at least ten times. This rearrangement joins TRBV2 to TRBJ1-3; D is uncertain. The CDR3 covers 13 residues. CDR1 and CDR2 from the germline V gene are SNHLY and FYNNEI. The V and J ends lost 4 bases and 4 bases respectively, with 8 bases between them. The CDR3 here is CASSAGRGNTIYF. In nucleotides, the CDR3 is TGTGCCAGCAGTGCGGGGAGAGGAAACACCATATATTTT.

This chain uses TRBV4-3 with TRBJ2-5; 8 bases agree with TRBD1. The length of the CDR3 is 18 residues. Losses at the gene ends were 1 base for V and 2 bases for J; bases not matched to a gene: 12. CDR1 is LGHNA and CDR2 is YSLEER in the germline V gene. The chain's CDR3 is CASSQGFKGRGRQETQYF. CDR3 coding DNA: TGCGCCAGCAGCCAAGGCTTCAAGGGCAGGGGGCGTCAAGAGACCCAGTACTTC.

As to this clonotype: A much larger clone is a single base away; this may be a read error. The J gene is TRBJ2-4, the V gene TRBV30; D may match TRBD1 or TRBD2 (5 bases each). The CDR3 has 15 residues. Germline V gives CDR1 GTSNPN, CDR2 SVGIG (reference sequence). The CDR3 DNA reads TGTGCCTGGAGTGAAGAGGGGCTTCGAGGATATGGCTACGCCTTC. Its protein product is CAWSEEGLRGYGYAF.

This clonotype was recorded many times. V gene TRBV28 combines with J gene TRBJ1-4, with a possible D match to TRBD1 (6 bases). The germline CDR1 and CDR2 sequences are MDHEN and SYDVKM. This CDR3 spans 14 amino acids. Trimming removed 6 bases from V and 4 bases from J, with 12 bases in between. Written as DNA, the CDR3 is TGTGCCAGCAGCCCAGGACAGTTTAATGAAAAACTGTTTTTT. Translated: CASSPGQFNEKLFF.

This clonotype has at least ten counts. The V gene is TRBV19, the J gene TRBJ1-1; unclear D gene. V was clipped by 2 bases and J by 1 base, with 11 bases between them. CDR1 is LNHDA, CDR2 SQIVND, per germline (reference sequence). The CDR3 sequence is 15 residues long. This CDR3 is CASSIKAASNTEAFF. Here the CDR3 DNA reads TGTGCCAGTAGTATAAAAGCGGCGTCGAACACTGAAGCTTTCTTT.

This clonotype has a count of ten or more. The V and J genes are TRBV28 and TRBJ2-3; D might be TRBD2 (6 bases). CDR3 length: 14 residues. Per the germline V gene, CDR1 is MDHEN and CDR2 is SYDVKM. The V gene lost 6 bases and the J gene lost 4 bases, with 14 bases spanning the gap. The CDR3 here is CASRTYGGADTQYF. In nucleotides, the CDR3 is TGTGCCAGCAGAACCTACGGGGGAGCAGATACGCAGTATTTT.

This clonotype was seen many times. The chain is built from TRBV11-3 and TRBJ2-7; D possibly corresponds to TRBD1 (6 bases). Trimming removed 3 bases from V and 2 bases from J, with 11 bases in between. The CDR3 spans 14 residues. The germline gives CDR1 SGHNT, CDR2 YENEEA. CDR3 protein: CASSFPGGPYEQYF. For the CDR3, the DNA is TGTGCCAGCAGCTTCCCTGGGGGCCCCTACGAGCAGTACTTC.

This clonotype was found many times. This chain links TRBV30 with TRBJ2-1; D is perhaps TRBD2 (6 bases). CDR3 length: 11 residues. Germline V gene data show CDR1 as GTSNPN and CDR2 as SVGIG (reference sequence). Trimming took off 3 bases at V and 13 bases at J, with 13 bases between the two ends. The chain's CDR3 is CAWSLGGKQFF. The CDR3 DNA reads TGTGCCTGGAGCCTGGGGGGAAAACAGTTCTTC.

The table lists this clonotype with many counts. V is TRBV24-1 and J is TRBJ2-1; D not resolved. Germline CDR1 and CDR2: KGHDR and SFDVKD. V was cut by 4 bases and J by 7 bases, with 10 bases left in between. The CDR3 is 13 amino acids. The CDR3 DNA follows: TGTGCCACCAGTGACCTATATGAGAATGAGCAGTTCTTC. This sequence encodes CATSDLYENEQFF.

This clonotype was seen many times. J is TRBJ1-1 and V is TRBV11-1; D is possibly TRBD1 (5 bases). Germline loops: CDR1 SGHAT, CDR2 FQDESV (reference sequence). This CDR3 has 14 residues. Trimming removed 3 bases at V and 1 base at J, with 9 bases between. Written as DNA, the CDR3 is TGTGCCAGCAGCTTCGAACAGGCGAACACTGAAGCTTTCTTT. It encodes CASSFEQANTEAFF. Supplemented by reference TRBV11-1 and TRBJ1-1, the full variable domain reads EAEVAQSPRYKITEKSQAVAFWCDPISGHATLYWYRQILGQGPELLVQFQDESVVDDSQLPKDRFSAERLKGVDSTLKIQPAELGDSAMYLCASSFEQANTEAFFGQGTRLTVV.

This clonotype has at least ten counts. The chain uses TRBV4-1 and TRBJ2-1; TRBD2 agrees at 7 bases. The CDR3 runs 16 residues. Germline V lookup: CDR1 MGHRA, CDR2 YSYEKL. The J segment lost 7 bases and the V segment lost 5 bases, leaving 14 bases of the junction unmatched. CDR3 nucleotide sequence: TGCGCCAGCAGCTCAAATCCGGGACTACTTTCTAATGAGCAGTTCTTC. Amino acids: CASSSNPGLLSNEQFF.

The sample holds many counts of this clonotype. The chain couples TRBV14 to TRBJ1-4; no definite D call. There are 15 residues in the CDR3. Germline CDR1 and CDR2: SGHDN and FVKESK. Trimming took 0 bases from V and 5 from J, leaving 10 bases between them. For the CDR3, the DNA is TGTGCCAGCAGCCAAGATCTTAAAGGAAATGAAAAACTGTTTTTT. Its protein is CASSQDLKGNEKLFF.